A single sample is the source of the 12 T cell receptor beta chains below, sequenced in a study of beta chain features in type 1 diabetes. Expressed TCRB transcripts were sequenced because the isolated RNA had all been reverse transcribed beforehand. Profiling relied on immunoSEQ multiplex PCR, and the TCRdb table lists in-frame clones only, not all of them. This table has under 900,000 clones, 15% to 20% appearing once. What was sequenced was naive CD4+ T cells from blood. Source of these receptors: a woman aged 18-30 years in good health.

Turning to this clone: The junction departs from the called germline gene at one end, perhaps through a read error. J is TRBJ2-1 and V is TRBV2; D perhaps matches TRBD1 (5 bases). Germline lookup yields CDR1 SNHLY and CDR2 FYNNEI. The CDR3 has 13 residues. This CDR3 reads CASSDLEGAEPFF. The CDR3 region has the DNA TGTGCCAGCAGTGATCTAGAAGGGGCTGAGCCGTTCTTC.

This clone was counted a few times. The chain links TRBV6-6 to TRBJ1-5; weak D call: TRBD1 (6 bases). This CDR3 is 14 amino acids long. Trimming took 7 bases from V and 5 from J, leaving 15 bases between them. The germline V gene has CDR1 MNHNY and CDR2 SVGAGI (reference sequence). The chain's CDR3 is CASNQRGADQPQHF. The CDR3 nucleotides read TGTGCCAGCAACCAAAGGGGGGCTGATCAGCCCCAGCATTTT.

This chain's CDR3 is CASALAGASPREQFF. CDR3 in DNA: TGTGCCAGCGCTTTAGCGGGGGCTTCCCCCAGGGAGCAGTTCTTC. This rearrangement joins TRBV7-2 to TRBJ2-1; 9 bases are a match to TRBD2. The CDR3 is 15 residues long. Germline-derived CDR1 and CDR2 are SGHTA and FQGNSA. The junction had 15 bases not matched to a gene; V was cut back by 8 bases and J by 10 bases.

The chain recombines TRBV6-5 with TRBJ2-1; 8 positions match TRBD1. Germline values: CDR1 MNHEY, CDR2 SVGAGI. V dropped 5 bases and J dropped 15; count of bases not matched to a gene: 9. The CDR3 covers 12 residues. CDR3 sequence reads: CASSLLGQGWFF. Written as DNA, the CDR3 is TGTGCCAGCAGTCTCCTCGGACAGGGTTGGTTCTTC.

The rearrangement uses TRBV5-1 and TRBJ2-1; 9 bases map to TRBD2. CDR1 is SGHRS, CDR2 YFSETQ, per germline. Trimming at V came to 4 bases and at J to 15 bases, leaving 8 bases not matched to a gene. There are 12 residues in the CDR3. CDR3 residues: CASSEREAYWFF. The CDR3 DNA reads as TGCGCCAGCAGCGAGCGGGAGGCTTATTGGTTCTTC.

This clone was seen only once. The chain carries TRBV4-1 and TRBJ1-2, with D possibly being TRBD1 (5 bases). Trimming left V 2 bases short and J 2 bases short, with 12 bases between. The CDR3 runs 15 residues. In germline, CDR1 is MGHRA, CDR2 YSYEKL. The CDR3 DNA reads TGCGCCAGCAGCCAATCAGTGGGACGGAACTATGGCTACACCTTC. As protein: CASSQSVGRNYGYTF.

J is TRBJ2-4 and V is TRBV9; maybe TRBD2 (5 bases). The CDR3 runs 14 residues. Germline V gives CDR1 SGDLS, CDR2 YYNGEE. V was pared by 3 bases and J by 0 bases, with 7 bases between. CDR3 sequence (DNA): TGTGCCAGCAGCGCCGGACTAGCCAAAAACATTCAGTACTTC. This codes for CASSAGLAKNIQYF.

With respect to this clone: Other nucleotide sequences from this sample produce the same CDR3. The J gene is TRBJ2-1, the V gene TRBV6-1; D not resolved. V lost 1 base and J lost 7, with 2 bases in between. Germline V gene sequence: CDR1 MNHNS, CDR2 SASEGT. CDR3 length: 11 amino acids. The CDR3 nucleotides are TGTGCCAGCAGTGAAGTAAATGAGCAGTTCTTC. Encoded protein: CASSEVNEQFF.

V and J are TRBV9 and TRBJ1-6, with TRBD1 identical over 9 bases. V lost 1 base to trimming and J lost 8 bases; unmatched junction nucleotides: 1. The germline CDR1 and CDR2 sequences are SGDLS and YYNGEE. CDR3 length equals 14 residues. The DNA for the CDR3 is TGTGCCAGCAGCGTAACAGGGGGCGATTCACCCCTCCACTTT. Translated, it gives CASSVTGGDSPLHF.

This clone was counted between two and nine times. The CDR3 DNA follows: TGTGCCAGCAGCGCCCGACTAGCGGTATACAATGAGCAGTTCTTC. It codes for CASSARLAVYNEQFF. This rearrangement joins TRBV4-2 to TRBJ2-1; 9 bases fit TRBD2. Germline CDR1 and CDR2: LGHNA and YNFKEQ. The CDR3 has 15 residues. The trim removed 5 bases at V and 4 bases at J, leaving 6 bases unmatched.

The CDR3 region has the DNA TGTGCCAGCAGTTCAGGGGCGAGTCGCTCCTACGAGCAGTACTTC. Encoded protein: CASSSGASRSYEQYF. The chain links TRBV7-2 to TRBJ2-7, with a tentative D call TRBD1 (6 bases). The V gene's germline CDR1 is SGHTA and CDR2 FQGNSA. Trimming took off 6 bases at V and 0 bases at J, with 15 bases between the two ends. The length of the CDR3 is 15 residues.

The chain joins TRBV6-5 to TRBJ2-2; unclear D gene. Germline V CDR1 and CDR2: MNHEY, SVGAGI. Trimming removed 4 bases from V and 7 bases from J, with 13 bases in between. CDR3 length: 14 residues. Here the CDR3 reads CASSLVYRIGELFF. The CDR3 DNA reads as TGTGCCAGCAGTTTGGTATATAGAATCGGGGAGCTGTTTTTT.